The 2 T cell receptor beta chains reported below all come from one sample, sequenced in a study of tumor-infiltrating lymphocytes in primary liver carcinoma. It was unsorted whole blood that yielded blood RNA, and germline DNA was also extracted. Using a constant-region primer together with ProtoScript II reverse transcriptase, TCR beta cDNA was made from about 500 ng of total RNA. Libraries covering TCR beta were generated through three nested multiplex PCR rounds (using a slightly modified ARM-PCR). Investigators reported that the first two PCR rounds, at around 11 cycles each, used TRBV1-TRBV30 forward primers with a C-beta reverse primer. MiXCR, applied by TCRdb to the multiplex PCR reads, yields one record per CDR3 protein. The table shows about 320,000 distinct CDR3 sequences, with 60% to 80% occurring only once. Specimen: peripheral blood. These TCRs come from a man aged 35-49 years with primary liver carcinoma and hepatitis B virus infection.

In the case of this clonotype: A read error may produce the germline difference seen at one junction end. This chain uses TRBV4-1 with TRBJ2-3; TRBD2 matches at 13 bases. The CDR3 is 15 residues long. Germline V gene data show CDR1 as MGHRA and CDR2 as YSYEKL. The CDR3 spells CASSLRTSGSDMQYF. The DNA for the CDR3 is TGCGCCAGCAGCCTGAGGACTAGCGGGAGTGATATGCAGTATTTT.

For this clonotype: Because it lacks the conserved phenylalanine or tryptophan at the end, this CDR3 is likely a read error. The genes are TRBV11-1 and TRBJ2-7; D remains unclear. V was clipped by 2 bases and J by 0 bases, with 11 bases between them. Germline V gene data show CDR1 as SGHAT and CDR2 as FQDESV (reference sequence). This CDR3 contains 15 residues. CDR3 region: CASSLRRIGSYEQYL. CDR3 DNA: TGTGCCAGCAGCTTACGCAGGATCGGCTCCTACGAGCAGTACTTA.